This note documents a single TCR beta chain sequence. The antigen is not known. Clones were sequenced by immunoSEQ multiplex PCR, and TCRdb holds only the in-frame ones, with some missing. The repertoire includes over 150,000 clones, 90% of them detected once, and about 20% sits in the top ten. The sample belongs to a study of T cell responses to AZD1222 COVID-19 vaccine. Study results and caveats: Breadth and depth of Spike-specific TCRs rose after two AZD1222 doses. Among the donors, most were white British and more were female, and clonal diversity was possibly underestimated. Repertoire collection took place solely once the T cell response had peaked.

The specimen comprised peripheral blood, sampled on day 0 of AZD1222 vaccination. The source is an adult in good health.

The chain's CDR3 is CSVPLVQGTDTQYF. The CDR3 bases are TGCAGCGTTCCCCTGGTACAGGGGACAGATACGCAGTATTTT. The chain employs TRBV29-1 and TRBJ2-3; 7 nucleotides line up with TRBD1. Losses at the gene ends were 5 bases for V and 3 bases for J; bases not matched to a gene: 8. The germline V gene has CDR1 SQVTM and CDR2 ANQGSEA. The CDR3 spans 14 residues.